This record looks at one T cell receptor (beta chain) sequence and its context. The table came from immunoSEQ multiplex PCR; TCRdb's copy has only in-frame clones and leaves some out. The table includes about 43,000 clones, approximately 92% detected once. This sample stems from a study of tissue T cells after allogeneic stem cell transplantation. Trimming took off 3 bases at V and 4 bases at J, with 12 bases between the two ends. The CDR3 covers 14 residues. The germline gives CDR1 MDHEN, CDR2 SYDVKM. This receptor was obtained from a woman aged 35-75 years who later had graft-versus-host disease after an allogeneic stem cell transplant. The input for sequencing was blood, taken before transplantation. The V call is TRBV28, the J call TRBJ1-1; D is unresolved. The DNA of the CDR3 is TGTGCCAGCAGTTTTTGGGAAGGGAGCACTGAAGCTTTCTTT. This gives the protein CASSFWEGSTEAFF.